Each of the 25 T cell receptor beta chains below was sequenced from the same sample in a study of shared clonotypes between healthy human individuals. Generated by immunoSEQ multiplex PCR, the TCRdb table keeps only in-frame clones and is missing some. The table shows some 980,000 clones, with about three quarters occurring only once. Specimen: memory CD4+ T cells sorted from blood. The sample's subset: CD45RA-negative fraction. The receptor source for this set is a young man in good health.

The chain couples TRBV30 to TRBJ1-2; 11 bases are shared with TRBD1. This CDR3 comprises 19 residues. The germline V gene has CDR1 GTSNPN and CDR2 SVGIG (reference sequence). The ends lost 3 bases at V and 2 bases at J; junction bases unmatched: 17. The chain's CDR3 is CAWSRAATGTGGSNYGYTF. The CDR3 DNA reads TGTGCCTGGAGCCGCGCGGCCACCGGGACAGGGGGATCAAACTATGGCTACACCTTC.

The gene calls are TRBV10-3 and TRBJ2-1; D unclear. V dropped 3 bases and J dropped 6 bases, with 12 bases sitting between them. CDR3 length equals 14 residues. CDR1 is ENHRY, CDR2 SYGVKD, per germline. CDR3 nucleotide sequence: TGTGCCATCAGTGATCCCGTGAGAGGCAATGAGCAGTTCTTC. It encodes CAISDPVRGNEQFF.

The gene calls are TRBV28 and TRBJ2-5; possibly TRBD2 for D (5 bases). Trimming took off 0 bases at V and 0 bases at J, with 20 bases between the two ends. The CDR3 consists of 19 residues. The germline CDR1 and CDR2 sequences are MDHEN and SYDVKM. The CDR3 DNA reads TGTGCCAGCAGTTTATGGGTGAATGAGGGAGTTGCGCACCAAGAGACCCAGTACTTC. As protein: CASSLWVNEGVAHQETQYF. Variable domain in full (rest from reference TRBV28 and TRBJ2-5): DVKVTQSSRYLVKRTGEKVFLECVQDMDHENMFWYRQDPGLGLRLIYFSYDVKMKEKGDIPEGYSVSREKKERFSLILESASTNQTSMYLCASSLWVNEGVAHQETQYFGPGTRLLVL.

The gene calls are TRBV12-5 and TRBJ1-1; D gene unclear. Germline V gives CDR1 LGHNT, CDR2 FRNRAP. This CDR3 spans 13 amino acids. V was cut by 1 base and J by 4 bases, with 7 bases left in between. The CDR3 DNA reads as TGTGCTAGTGGTTTGGGGACTCCCACTGAAGCTTTCTTT. The encoded protein is CASGLGTPTEAFF.

This clone was picked up many times. This rearrangement joins TRBV5-1 to TRBJ1-4; TRBD1 is a possible D gene (6 bases). Per germline, CDR1 SGHRS and CDR2 YFSETQ. The CDR3 extends over 14 amino acids. Trimming stripped 4 bases from V and 3 bases from J, with 10 bases between. CDR3 DNA sequence: TGCGCCAGCAGCCCCAGGGGCTCTAATGAAAAACTGTTTTTT. It codes for CASSPRGSNEKLFF.

The DNA for the CDR3 is TGTGCCTGGAGTGTACGGAAGGGGGAGACCCAGTACTTC. Translating it yields CAWSVRKGETQYF. This chain connects TRBV30 to TRBJ2-5, with D possibly matching TRBD1 (5 bases). V was trimmed by 0 bases and J by 5 bases, leaving 10 bases between them. The germline gives CDR1 GTSNPN, CDR2 SVGIG (reference sequence). The CDR3 is 13 amino acids.

V and J are TRBV11-2 and TRBJ2-1; 8 bases line up with TRBD2. This CDR3 spans 18 amino acids. Germline values: CDR1 SGHAT, CDR2 FQNNGV. The V and J ends lost 4 bases and 7 bases, in that order; junction bases with no gene match: 18. CDR3 sequence reads: CASSSPFAGGLWGNEQFF. Here the CDR3 DNA reads TGTGCCAGCAGCTCCCCCTTTGCGGGGGGCCTTTGGGGGAATGAGCAGTTCTTC.

CDR3 coding DNA: TGTGCCAGCAGCTTAGATCTTAGGAGACTCCTATACAATGAGCAGTTCTTC. Protein product: CASSLDLRRLLYNEQFF. V is TRBV11-2 and J is TRBJ2-1; no definite D call. The length of the CDR3 is 17 residues. From germline, CDR1 is SGHAT and CDR2 FQNNGV. Trimming took 0 bases from V and 4 from J, leaving 16 bases between them.

A few counts support this clone. V is TRBV6-5 and J is TRBJ1-1; no firm D call. CDR3 length equals 15 residues. With 10 bases removed from V and 0 bases from J, the gap between germline ends came to 18 bases. Germline V gene lookup returns CDR1 MNHEY and CDR2 SVGAGI. CDR3 region: CATSPGLWVNTEAFF. CDR3 DNA sequence: TGTGCCACCAGCCCCGGTTTGTGGGTGAACACTGAAGCTTTCTTT.

This rearrangement joins TRBV10-2 to TRBJ2-1; TRBD1 matches 7 bases. The ends lost 2 bases at V and 5 bases at J; junction bases unmatched: 6. Germline CDR1 reads WSHSY; CDR2 reads SAAADI. This CDR3 has 15 residues. The CDR3 sequence is CASSEALGGHNEQFF. The CDR3 nucleotides are TGCGCCAGCAGTGAGGCCCTAGGGGGCCACAATGAGCAGTTCTTC.

J is TRBJ2-1 and V is TRBV30; 8 nucleotides line up with TRBD1. This CDR3 is built from 13 residues. Germline-derived CDR1 and CDR2 are GTSNPN and SVGIG (reference sequence). V gave up 0 bases and J gave up 9 bases; unmatched junction bases: 4. The CDR3 spells CAWSVQGVGEQFF. The CDR3 DNA is TGTGCCTGGAGTGTACAGGGGGTGGGTGAGCAGTTCTTC.

The chain is built from TRBV5-1 and TRBJ2-5; 13 nucleotides match TRBD2. The CDR3 runs 16 residues. Trimming took 1 base from V and 5 from J; bases not matched to a gene: 5. Germline V gene lookup returns CDR1 SGHRS and CDR2 YFSETQ. This CDR3 is CASSLTSGGAWETQYF. CDR3 bases: TGCGCCAGCAGCTTGACTAGCGGGGGGGCTTGGGAGACCCAGTACTTC. Looking up the rest from reference TRBV5-1 and TRBJ2-5 gives the full variable domain: KAGVTQTPRYLIKTRGQQVTLSCSPISGHRSVSWYQQTPGQGLQFLFEYFSETQRNKGNFPGRFSGRQFSNSRSEMNVSTLELGDSALYLCASSLTSGGAWETQYFGPGTRLLVL.

J is TRBJ1-1 and V is TRBV28; no definite D call. Germline V lookup: CDR1 MDHEN, CDR2 SYDVKM. The germline V and J ends were trimmed by 8 bases and 2 bases, with 21 bases remaining between them. The CDR3 has 16 amino acids. The CDR3 protein is CASFEAASLENTEAFF. The CDR3 DNA sequence: TGTGCCAGCTTCGAGGCGGCCTCCCTTGAAAACACTGAAGCTTTCTTT.

The DNA for the CDR3 is TGTGCCAGCAGCTTTGAGGGACAGGGGAAGAACATTCAGTACTTC. This encodes CASSFEGQGKNIQYF. The V gene is TRBV5-4, the J gene TRBJ2-4; 10 nucleotides line up with TRBD1. CDR1 and CDR2 from the germline V gene are SGHNT and YYREEE (reference sequence). V shed 2 bases, J shed 7 bases, and the junction held 6 bases outside the gene matches. The CDR3 sequence is 15 residues long.

Comments on this clone: At the DNA level, this CDR3 is encoded by other sequences in the same sample as well. The chain links TRBV6-5 to TRBJ2-7, with TRBD1 matching 10 bases. From germline, CDR1 is MNHEY and CDR2 SVGAGI. The CDR3 runs 15 residues. Germline trimming cut 0 bases from V and 3 bases from J; bases unmatched to any gene: 2. The CDR3 DNA is TGTGCCAGCAGTTACTCCGGGACAGGGGTCTACGAGCAGTACTTC. Translating gives CASSYSGTGVYEQYF.

The V gene is TRBV6-1, the J gene TRBJ2-3; TRBD2 might be the D (6 bases). This CDR3 spans 15 amino acids. V lost 3 bases and J 4 bases, leaving 14 bases between the germline ends. Germline-derived CDR1 and CDR2 are MNHNS and SASEGT. The CDR3 sequence is CASSDHGPGADTQYF. The CDR3 DNA sequence: TGTGCCAGCAGTGACCACGGGCCGGGGGCAGATACGCAGTATTTT.

The gene calls are TRBV6-5 and TRBJ2-3; weak D call: TRBD2 (6 bases). Germline CDR1 MNHEY, CDR2 SVGAGI. With 4 bases removed from V and 3 bases from J, the gap between germline ends came to 8 bases. This CDR3 has 13 amino acids. The CDR3 protein is CASSSAGTDTQYF. Written as DNA, the CDR3 is TGTGCCAGCAGTTCGGCGGGAACAGATACGCAGTATTTT.

The chain joins TRBV5-4 to TRBJ2-7; possibly TRBD2 for D (6 bases). V shed 0 bases and J shed 1 base, with 14 bases lying between them. In germline, CDR1 is SGHNT, CDR2 YYREEE (reference sequence). The CDR3 runs 16 residues. The CDR3 DNA sequence: TGTGCCAGCAGCTTGGGTGGTAGCGGCCCGTCCTACGAGCAGTACTTC. Translating it yields CASSLGGSGPSYEQYF.

This chain joins TRBV6-5 and TRBJ1-1; TRBD1 aligns across 9 bases. The CDR3 is 11 amino acids. V trimming: 6 bases; J trimming: 11 bases; junction bases outside the gene matches: 4. Germline CDR1 and CDR2: MNHEY and SVGAGI. This CDR3 is CASRGQGGAFF. CDR3 sequence (DNA): TGTGCCAGCAGGGGACAGGGAGGGGCTTTCTTT.

This clone was counted a few times. The chain employs TRBV9 and TRBJ2-2; TRBD1 or TRBD2 may be the D gene (5 bases each). The V gene's germline CDR1 is SGDLS and CDR2 YYNGEE. Trimming removed 9 bases at V and 1 base at J, with 13 bases between. The length of the CDR3 is 14 residues. The CDR3: CATQGEWNTGELFF. For the CDR3, the DNA is TGTGCCACCCAAGGGGAGTGGAACACCGGGGAGCTGTTTTTT. Together with reference TRBV9 and TRBJ2-2, the CDR3 gives the full variable domain: DSGVTQTPKHLITATGQRVTLRCSPRSGDLSVYWYQQSLDQGLQFLIQYYNGEERAKGNILERFSAQQFPDLHSELNLSSLELGDSALYFCATQGEWNTGELFFGEGSRLTVL.

This clone was observed a handful of times. J is TRBJ1-1 and V is TRBV10-2; perhaps TRBD1 as D (6 bases). V lost 6 bases, J lost 4 bases, and 12 bases lay in between. The CDR3 loop spans 13 amino acids. Germline V gene sequence: CDR1 WSHSY, CDR2 SAAADI. The CDR3 loop is CASRLQGTTEAFF. Written as DNA, the CDR3 is TGCGCCAGCAGATTACAGGGTACCACTGAAGCTTTCTTT.

This clone has just a few counts. The rearrangement links TRBV5-1 to TRBJ1-3; D remains ambiguous. The length of the CDR3 is 16 residues. Germline V CDR1 and CDR2: SGHRS, YFSETQ. V lost 4 bases to trimming and J lost 0 bases, with 14 bases between them. CDR3 residues: CASSPTPQNSGNTIYF. CDR3 DNA sequence: TGCGCCAGCAGCCCTACCCCCCAAAACTCTGGAAACACCATATATTTT.

The chain has TRBV7-9 and TRBJ1-6; perhaps TRBD1 as D (6 bases). Germline CDR1 reads SEHNR; CDR2 reads FQNEAQ (reference sequence). The CDR3 runs 14 residues. The germline V and J ends were trimmed by 3 bases and 4 bases, with 7 bases remaining between them. DNA for the CDR3: TGTGCCAGCAGCTTGACAGGTTATAATTCACCCCTCCACTTT. It codes for CASSLTGYNSPLHF.

The chain combines TRBV7-9 with TRBJ2-1; 11 nucleotides match TRBD2. The CDR3 extends over 14 amino acids. Unmatched junction bases numbered 10, after V lost 5 bases and J lost 13 bases. Germline V lookup: CDR1 SEHNR, CDR2 FQNEAQ (reference sequence). The chain's CDR3 is CASSLTSSGGYQFF. The CDR3 nucleotides are TGTGCCAGCAGCCTAACATCTAGCGGGGGGTACCAGTTCTTC. Complete variable domain (other parts from reference TRBV7-9 and TRBJ2-1): DTGVSQNPRHKITKRGQNVTFRCDPISEHNRLYWYRQTLGQGPEFLTYFQNEAQLEKSRLLSDRFSAERPKGSFSTLEIQRTEQGDSAMYLCASSLTSSGGYQFFGPGTRLTVL.

V gene TRBV29-1 combines with J gene TRBJ2-4; D is unresolved. The V gene's germline CDR1 is SQVTM and CDR2 ANQGSEA. The CDR3 contains 12 residues. Between the trimmed V and J ends, which lost 0 bases and 6 bases, there was a span of 6 bases. CDR3 DNA: TGCAGCGTTGAAGATCTGTTAAACATTCAGTACTTC. Its translation is CSVEDLLNIQYF. Full variable domain (remainder filled in from reference TRBV29-1 and TRBJ2-4): SAVISQKPSRDICQRGTSLTIQCQVDSQVTMMFWYRQQPGQSLTLIATANQGSEATYESGFVIDKFPISRPNLTFSTLTVSNMSPEDSSIYLCSVEDLLNIQYFGAGTRLSVL.